A single sample gave rise to the 24 T cell receptor beta chains below, sequenced in a study of cytomegalovirus exposure and HLA in healthy donors. Researchers ran the PCR with 60 Vbeta and 13 Jbeta primers. Sequencing used immunoSEQ multiplex PCR; TCRdb keeps in-frame clones, though not all of them. The sample shows 160,000 or so clones, roughly 80% of them seen only once. The sequencing sample was made of PBMCs. These receptors were taken from a middle-aged man in good health and CMV-seronegative.

V gene TRBV19 combines with J gene TRBJ1-1; D perhaps matches TRBD1 (5 bases). The CDR3 consists of 13 residues. The germline V and J ends were trimmed by 5 bases and 5 bases, with 12 bases remaining between them. Germline CDR1 LNHDA, CDR2 SQIVND (reference sequence). For the CDR3, the DNA is TGTGCCAGTAGTCTCGGGGGGAGTACTGAAGCTTTCTTT. Its protein is CASSLGGSTEAFF. Supplemented by reference TRBV19 and TRBJ1-1, the full variable domain reads DGGITQSPKYLFRKEGQNVTLSCEQNLNHDAMYWYRQDPGQGLRLIYYSQIVNDFQKGDIAEGYSVSREKKESFPLTVTSAQKNPTAFYLCASSLGGSTEAFFGQGTRLTVV.

This CDR3 reads CASTTVERYEQYF. The DNA of the CDR3 is TGCGCCAGCACTACAGTTGAAAGATACGAGCAGTACTTC. The chain is built from TRBV10-1 and TRBJ2-7; unclear D gene. V shed 7 bases and J shed 4 bases, with 14 bases lying between them. Germline assignment: CDR1 WNHNN and CDR2 SYGVQD (reference sequence). CDR3 size: 13 residues.

This chain uses TRBV2 with TRBJ2-3, with TRBD2 matching over 16 bases. Per the germline V gene, CDR1 is SNHLY and CDR2 is FYNNEI. The J segment lost 6 bases and the V segment lost 9 bases, leaving 3 bases of the junction unmatched. The CDR3 totals 14 residues. The CDR3 DNA is TGTGCCAGGGGGACTAGCGGGGGGGCTGATACGCAGTATTTT. Translation gives CARGTSGGADTQYF. Variable domain in full (rest from reference TRBV2 and TRBJ2-3): EPEVTQTPSHQVTQMGQEVILRCVPISNHLYFYWYRQILGQKVEFLVSFYNNEISEKSEIFDDQFSVERPDGSNFTLKIRSTKLEDSAMYFCARGTSGGADTQYFGPGTRLTVL.

The chain couples TRBV5-1 to TRBJ2-5, with D possibly matching TRBD1 (6 bases). The germline CDR1 and CDR2 sequences are SGHRS and YFSETQ. Trimming took 0 bases from V and 3 from J, leaving 12 bases between them. The CDR3 has 15 amino acids. The CDR3 sequence is CASSLASGGEETQYF. The CDR3, as DNA: TGCGCCAGCAGCTTGGCCTCTGGGGGCGAAGAGACCCAGTACTTC. The whole variable domain, remainder taken from reference TRBV5-1 and TRBJ2-5, is KAGVTQTPRYLIKTRGQQVTLSCSPISGHRSVSWYQQTPGQGLQFLFEYFSETQRNKGNFPGRFSGRQFSNSRSEMNVSTLELGDSALYLCASSLASGGEETQYFGPGTRLLVL.

The gene calls are TRBV19 and TRBJ1-6, with D tentatively TRBD1 (6 bases). The CDR3 has 16 residues. Germline values: CDR1 LNHDA, CDR2 SQIVND (reference sequence). V lost 5 bases to trimming and J lost 0 bases, with 11 bases between them. CDR3 protein: CASSPTGFSYNSPLHF. Here the CDR3 DNA reads TGTGCCAGTAGTCCGACAGGATTCTCCTATAATTCACCCCTCCACTTT. The full variable domain, completed using reference TRBV19 and TRBJ1-6, is DGGITQSPKYLFRKEGQNVTLSCEQNLNHDAMYWYRQDPGQGLRLIYYSQIVNDFQKGDIAEGYSVSREKKESFPLTVTSAQKNPTAFYLCASSPTGFSYNSPLHFGNGTRLTVT.

The V gene is TRBV28, the J gene TRBJ1-1; tentative D call: TRBD1 (6 bases). From germline, CDR1 is MDHEN and CDR2 SYDVKM. Trimming shortened V by 5 bases and J by 6 bases, and 16 bases separated the two germline ends. The CDR3 runs 14 residues. The CDR3 sequence is CASSIIQGASEAFF. The CDR3 nucleotides are TGTGCCAGCAGTATAATACAGGGTGCCTCTGAAGCTTTCTTT. Using reference TRBV28 and TRBJ1-1 for the parts outside the CDR3, the full variable domain is DVKVTQSSRYLVKRTGEKVFLECVQDMDHENMFWYRQDPGLGLRLIYFSYDVKMKEKGDIPEGYSVSREKKERFSLILESASTNQTSMYLCASSIIQGASEAFFGQGTRLTVV.

This clone was found a few times. The chain links TRBV10-3 to TRBJ1-5; 11 bases fit TRBD1. Germline CDR1 reads ENHRY; CDR2 reads SYGVKD. This CDR3 is 18 amino acids long. J lost 4 bases, V lost 3 bases, and 11 bases had no gene match. The CDR3 loop reads CAISDGVMGDRGNQPQHF. In DNA, the CDR3 is TGTGCCATCAGTGATGGGGTAATGGGGGACAGGGGGAATCAGCCCCAGCATTTT.

V gene TRBV5-1 combines with J gene TRBJ2-3; D may be TRBD2 (5 bases). Trimming removed 7 bases from V and 3 bases from J, with 21 bases in between. CDR1 is SGHRS and CDR2 is YFSETQ in the germline V gene. The CDR3 is 16 residues long. CDR3 in DNA: TGCGCCAGCGTACTTGGGAGCACTAGTGAAACAGATACGCAGTATTTT. Translated: CASVLGSTSETDTQYF.

V is TRBV7-6 and J is TRBJ1-5; unclear D gene. The CDR3 runs 16 residues. Germline V gives CDR1 SGHVS, CDR2 FNYEAQ. V gave up 5 bases and J gave up 2 bases, with 16 bases separating them. The CDR3: CASSRAEDFRNQPQHF. The CDR3 bases are TGTGCCAGCAGCCGAGCCGAGGATTTTCGCAATCAGCCCCAGCATTTT.

The V gene is TRBV9, the J gene TRBJ2-1, with 8 bases identical to TRBD2. CDR3 length equals 14 residues. The germline V gene has CDR1 SGDLS and CDR2 YYNGEE. V lost 0 bases and J lost 9; bases outside the gene matches: 5. The CDR3 here is CASSVVSGTGEQFF. DNA for the CDR3: TGTGCCAGCAGCGTAGTTAGCGGGACTGGTGAGCAGTTCTTC.

The CDR3 reads CASSQTRIAEQYF. The CDR3 bases are TGTGCCAGCAGCCAAACAAGGATAGCCGAGCAGTACTTC. The V and J genes are TRBV4-2 and TRBJ2-7; D unresolved. Germline V CDR1 and CDR2: LGHNA, YNFKEQ. Trimming took 2 bases from V and 6 from J, leaving 11 bases between them. The CDR3 length is 13 residues.

This chain joins TRBV2 and TRBJ1-3; 7 nucleotides match TRBD1. The CDR3 spans 18 residues. Per germline, CDR1 SNHLY and CDR2 FYNNEI. Trimming removed 1 base from V and 2 bases from J; junction bases left unmatched: 11. The CDR3, as DNA: TGTGCCAGCAGTGAAGGAGACCCCAGGGGGAGAACTGGAAACACCATATATTTT. It translates to CASSEGDPRGRTGNTIYF.

The chain recombines TRBV10-1 with TRBJ1-2; tentative D call: TRBD1 (5 bases). Looked up from germline, CDR1 is WNHNN and CDR2 is SYGVQD (reference sequence). The V and J ends lost 0 bases and 3 bases respectively, with 5 bases between them. The CDR3 runs 13 residues. The CDR3 DNA follows: TGCGCCAGCAGTGAGTCCAGGGACTATGGCTACACCTTC. This encodes CASSESRDYGYTF.

This clone was detected a few times. The chain combines TRBV29-1 with TRBJ2-1; D is undetermined. The CDR3 runs 16 residues. CDR1 and CDR2 (germline): SQVTM, ANQGSEA. Trimming removed 0 bases from V and 8 bases from J, with 20 bases in between. The CDR3 DNA is TGCAGCGTTGAAGATCAGGTACTCGCCGCCATAGATGAGCAGTTCTTC. Translation: CSVEDQVLAAIDEQFF.

This rearrangement joins TRBV18 to TRBJ1-2; 9 bases agree with TRBD1. Per the germline V gene, CDR1 is KGHSH and CDR2 is LQKENI. This CDR3 contains 14 residues. Trimming removed 6 bases from V and 5 bases from J; junction bases left unmatched: 7. The CDR3 spells CASSRGTGQYGYTF. DNA of the CDR3: TGTGCCAGCTCCCGGGGGACAGGGCAATATGGCTACACCTTC. The whole variable domain, filled in from reference TRBV18 and TRBJ1-2, reads NAGVMQNPRHLVRRRGQEARLRCSPMKGHSHVYWYRQLPEEGLKFMVYLQKENIIDESGMPKERFSAEFPKEGPSILRIQQVVRGDSAAYFCASSRGTGQYGYTFGSGTRLTVV.

Concerning this clone: Distinct nucleotide sequences in the sample also encode this CDR3. The chain is built from TRBV6-5 and TRBJ1-3; a weak D match, TRBD1 (6 bases). The CDR3 is 15 amino acids. Trimming cost V 6 bases and J 0 bases, with 12 bases left between them. CDR1 is MNHEY and CDR2 is SVGAGI in the germline V gene. The CDR3 DNA is TGTGCCAGCAGCCTGGGACACCTCTCTGGAAACACCATATATTTT. Its protein product is CASSLGHLSGNTIYF.

CDR3 nucleotide sequence: TGTGCTAGTGTCTCGGGGGTGCACACTGAAGCTTTCTTT. Amino acid sequence: CASVSGVHTEAFF. The rearrangement links TRBV12-5 to TRBJ1-1, with D perhaps matching TRBD1 (5 bases). Trimming cost V 7 bases and J 3 bases, with 12 bases left between them. This CDR3 is 13 amino acids long. CDR1 LGHNT and CDR2 FRNRAP come from the germline V gene. The complete variable domain, with remaining parts taken from reference TRBV12-5 and TRBJ1-1, reads DARVTQTPRHKVTEMGQEVTMRCQPILGHNTVFWYRQTMMQGLELLAYFRNRAPLDDSGMPKDRFSAEMPDATLATLKIQPSEPRDSAVYFCASVSGVHTEAFFGQGTRLTVV.

The V gene is TRBV27, the J gene TRBJ2-5; D possibly corresponds to TRBD1 (6 bases). The CDR3 is made up of 11 amino acids. The germline V gene encodes CDR1 MNHEY and CDR2 SMNVEV (reference sequence). Trimming left V 4 bases short and J 7 bases short, with 7 bases between. The CDR3, as DNA: TGTGCCAGCAGTTCGACAGGGACCCAGTACTTC. Amino acid sequence: CASSSTGTQYF.

This chain joins TRBV9 and TRBJ1-1, with D perhaps TRBD1 (6 bases). The length of the CDR3 is 15 residues. Looked up from germline, CDR1 is SGDLS and CDR2 is YYNGEE. Trimming stripped 4 bases from V and 3 bases from J, with 16 bases between. CDR3 residues: CASSLRGGWDTEAFF. CDR3 coding DNA: TGTGCCAGCAGCCTCAGAGGGGGTTGGGACACTGAAGCTTTCTTT.

The chain joins TRBV5-4 to TRBJ2-1, with TRBD2 matching 7 bases. Germline lookup yields CDR1 SGHNT and CDR2 YYREEE (reference sequence). V lost 5 bases and J lost 5; bases outside the gene matches: 7. The CDR3 is 14 residues long. This chain's CDR3 is CASRPTGGDNEQFF. The DNA for the CDR3 is TGTGCCAGCAGGCCGACGGGGGGAGACAATGAGCAGTTCTTC.

This sequence joins TRBV10-3 and TRBJ1-1; a possible D gene is TRBD1 (5 bases). CDR1 and CDR2 (germline): ENHRY, SYGVKD. The CDR3 totals 16 residues. The V and J ends lost 0 bases and 0 bases respectively, with 11 bases between them. The CDR3 spells CAISESRGGVNTEAFF. DNA of the CDR3: TGTGCCATCAGTGAGTCAAGGGGAGGGGTGAACACTGAAGCTTTCTTT.

The gene calls are TRBV2 and TRBJ2-2, with TRBD1 matching 7 bases. CDR3 length: 15 amino acids. In germline, CDR1 is SNHLY, CDR2 FYNNEI. Trimming at V came to 10 bases and at J to 0 bases, leaving 8 bases not matched to a gene. The CDR3 sequence: CATTRQGANTGELFF. CDR3 DNA sequence: TGTGCCACCACGAGACAGGGAGCGAACACCGGGGAGCTGTTTTTT.

This chain joins TRBV5-4 and TRBJ2-7; 7 nucleotides align to TRBD1. CDR1 and CDR2 (germline): SGHNT, YYREEE (reference sequence). The CDR3 contains 13 residues. The trim removed 4 bases at V and 3 bases at J, leaving 4 bases unmatched. The CDR3 here is CASSPGTVYEQYF. Written as DNA, the CDR3 is TGTGCCAGCAGCCCCGGGACAGTCTACGAGCAGTACTTC.

For the CDR3, the DNA is TGTGCCAGCAGCTTAAGCGCAGGGGACACTGAAGCTTTCTTT. Translated: CASSLSAGDTEAFF. This chain connects TRBV7-3 to TRBJ1-1; D is possibly TRBD1 (6 bases). Trimming cost V 1 base and J 3 bases, with 9 bases left between them. CDR1 is SGHTA and CDR2 is FQGTGA in the germline V gene. This CDR3 is 14 amino acids long.